This T cell receptor (beta chain) is drawn from a study of blood T cell repertoires in COVID-19. This clone was detected a few times. Assay used: immunoSEQ multiplex PCR; TCRdb lists only in-frame clones, some missing. The table shows about 180,000 clones, with about 81% occurring only once. The sample comprised peripheral blood. This clonotype was obtained from a woman of 80 years or more with COVID-19, enrolled during active disease.

CDR3 protein: CASSQGNSPLHF. The CDR3 nucleotides read TGTGCCAGCAGTCAGGGGAATTCACCCCTCCACTTT. This chain connects TRBV12-3 or TRBV12-4 to TRBJ1-6, with D possibly TRBD1 on 6 matching bases. CDR3 length equals 12 residues. V was cut by 5 bases and J by 7 bases, with 6 bases left in between.